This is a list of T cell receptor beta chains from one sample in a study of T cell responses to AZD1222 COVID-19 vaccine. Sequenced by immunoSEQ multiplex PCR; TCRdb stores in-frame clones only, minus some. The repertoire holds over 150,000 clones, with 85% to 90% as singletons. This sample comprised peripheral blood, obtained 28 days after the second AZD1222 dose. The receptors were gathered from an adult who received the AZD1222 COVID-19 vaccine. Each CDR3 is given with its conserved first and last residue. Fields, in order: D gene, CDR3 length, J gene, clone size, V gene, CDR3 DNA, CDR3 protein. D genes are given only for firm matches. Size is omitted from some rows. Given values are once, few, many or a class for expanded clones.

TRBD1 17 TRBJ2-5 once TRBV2 TGTGCCAGCAGGTCAACTGGTTACAGGGGGGTTCAAGAGACCCAGTACTTC CASRSTGYRGVQETQYF
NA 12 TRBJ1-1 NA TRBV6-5 TGTGCCAGCAGGAGGCCAGACACTGAAGCTTTCTTT CASRRPDTEAFF
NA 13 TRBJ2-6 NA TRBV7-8 TGTGCCAGCAGCCGCACTGGGGCCAACGTCCTGACTTTC CASSRTGANVLTF
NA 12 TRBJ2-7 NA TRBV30 TGTGCCTGGAGTGCCGGGCCCTACGAGCAGTACTTC CAWSAGPYEQYF
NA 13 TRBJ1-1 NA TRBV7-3 TGTGCCAGCAGCCTATTACACGACACTGAAGCTTTCTTT CASSLLHDTEAFF
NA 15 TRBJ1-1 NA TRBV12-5 TGTGCTAGTGGTTTGCCTTGGGGGGGGCACACTGAAGCTTTCTTT CASGLPWGGHTEAFF
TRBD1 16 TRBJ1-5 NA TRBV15 TGTGCCACCAGCAGAGGGGACAGGGGGTTCAATCAGCCCCAGCATTTT CATSRGDRGFNQPQHF
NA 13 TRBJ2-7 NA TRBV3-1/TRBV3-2 TGTGCCAGCAGCCAACAGGGGAGCTACGAGCAGTACTTC CASSQQGSYEQYF
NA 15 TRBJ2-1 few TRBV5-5 TGTGCCAGCAGCCCCCGGCCGAGCTCCTACAATGAGCAGTTCTTC CASSPRPSSYNEQFF
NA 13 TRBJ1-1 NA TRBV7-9 TGTGCCAGCAGGTCCCCGGGGGTTCCTGAAGCTTTCTTT CASRSPGVPEAFF
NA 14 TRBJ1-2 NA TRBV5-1 TGCGCCAGCAGCTTGGGTCAGGGGCATGGAGGCTACACCTTC CASSLGQGHGGYTF
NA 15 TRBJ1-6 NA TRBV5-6 TGTGCCAGCAGCTTTTTAGGGCTCGATAATTCACCCCTCCACTTT CASSFLGLDNSPLHF
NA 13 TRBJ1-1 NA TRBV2 TGTGCCAGCAGGCCGATTTATGGCACTGAAGCTTTCTTT CASRPIYGTEAFF
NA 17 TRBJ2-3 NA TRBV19 TGTGCCAGTAGTCGCGCCGGGGCGGGCGGGCGAGAGGATACGCAGTATTTT CASSRAGAGGREDTQYF
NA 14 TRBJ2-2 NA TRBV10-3 TGTGCCATCAGCTTAAGCGCGAACACCGGGGAGCTGTTTTTT CAISLSANTGELFF
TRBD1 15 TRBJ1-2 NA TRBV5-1 TGCGCCAGCAGCGCCTCGGACAGGGCTTGGTATGGCTACACCTTC CASSASDRAWYGYTF
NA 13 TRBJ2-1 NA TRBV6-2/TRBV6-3 TGTGCCAGCAGTGACCGACAGTACAATGAGCAGTTCTTC CASSDRQYNEQFF
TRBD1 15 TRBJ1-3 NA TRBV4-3 TGCGCCAGCAGCCGGTCAGGACAGGAGGCCTCCACCATATATTTT CASSRSGQEASTIYF
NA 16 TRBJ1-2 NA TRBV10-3 TGTGCCATCAGTGAGTCTAAACAGGAGTCGTTCTATGGCTACACCTTC CAISESKQESFYGYTF
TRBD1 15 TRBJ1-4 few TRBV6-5 TGTGCCAGCACCCGGGACAGGGGACGAAATGAAAAACTGTTTTTT CASTRDRGRNEKLFF
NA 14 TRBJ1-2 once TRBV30 TGTGCCTGGAGCTTGGACCTGGGGCCCTCCGGCTACACCTTC CAWSLDLGPSGYTF
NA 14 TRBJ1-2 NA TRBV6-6 TGTGCCAGCAGTCCCTCGGACGCACGCTATGGCTACACCTTC CASSPSDARYGYTF
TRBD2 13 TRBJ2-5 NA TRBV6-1 TGTGCCAGCAGTGAAGTGCCGAGGGGACTAGCGTACTTC CASSEVPRGLAYF
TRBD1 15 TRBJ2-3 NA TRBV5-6 TGTGCCAGCAGCACAACAGGGGAAGTCACAGATACGCAGTATTTT CASSTTGEVTDTQYF